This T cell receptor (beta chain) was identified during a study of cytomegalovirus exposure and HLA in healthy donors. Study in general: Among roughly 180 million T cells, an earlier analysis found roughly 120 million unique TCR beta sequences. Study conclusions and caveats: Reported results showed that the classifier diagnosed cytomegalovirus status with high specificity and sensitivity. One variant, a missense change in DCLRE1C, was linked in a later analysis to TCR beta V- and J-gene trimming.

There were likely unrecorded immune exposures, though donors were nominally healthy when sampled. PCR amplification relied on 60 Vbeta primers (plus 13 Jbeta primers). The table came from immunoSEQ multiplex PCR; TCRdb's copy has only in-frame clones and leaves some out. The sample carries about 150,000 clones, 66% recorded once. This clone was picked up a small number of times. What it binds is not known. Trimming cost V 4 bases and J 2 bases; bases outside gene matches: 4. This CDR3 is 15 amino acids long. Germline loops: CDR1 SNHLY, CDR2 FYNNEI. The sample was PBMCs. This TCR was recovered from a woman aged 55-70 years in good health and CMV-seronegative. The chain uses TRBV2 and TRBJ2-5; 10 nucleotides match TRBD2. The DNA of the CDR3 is TGTGCCAGCAGTGGGGCTAGCGGGGGTCAAGAGACCCAGTACTTC. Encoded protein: CASSGASGGQETQYF.